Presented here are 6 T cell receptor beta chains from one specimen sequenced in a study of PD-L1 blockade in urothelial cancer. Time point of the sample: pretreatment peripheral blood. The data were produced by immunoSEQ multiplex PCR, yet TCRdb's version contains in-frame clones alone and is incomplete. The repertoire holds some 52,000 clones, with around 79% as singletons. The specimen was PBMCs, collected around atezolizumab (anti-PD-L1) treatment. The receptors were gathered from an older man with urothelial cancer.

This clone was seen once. The CDR3 DNA follows: TGTGCCAGCAGTACCGGGACAGGGAGTTGGCTTAGGAACTATGGCTACACCTTC. Encoded protein: CASSTGTGSWLRNYGYTF. The V call is TRBV28, the J call TRBJ1-2; 9 bases line up with TRBD1. The CDR3 contains 18 residues. The germline V gene encodes CDR1 MDHEN and CDR2 SYDVKM. V gave up 5 bases and J gave up 2 bases; unmatched junction bases: 15.

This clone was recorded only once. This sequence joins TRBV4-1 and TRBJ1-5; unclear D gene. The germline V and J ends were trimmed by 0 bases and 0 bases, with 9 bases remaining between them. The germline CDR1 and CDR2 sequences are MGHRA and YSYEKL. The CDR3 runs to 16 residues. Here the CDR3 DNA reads TGCGCCAGCAGCCAAGATTCAGATTATAGCAATCAGCCCCAGCATTTT. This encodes CASSQDSDYSNQPQHF.

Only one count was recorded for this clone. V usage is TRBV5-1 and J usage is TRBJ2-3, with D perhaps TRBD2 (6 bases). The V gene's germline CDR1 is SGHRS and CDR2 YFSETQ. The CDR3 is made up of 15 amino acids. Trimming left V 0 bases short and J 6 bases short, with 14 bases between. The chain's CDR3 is CASSLGLEGRDTQYF. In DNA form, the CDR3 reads TGCGCCAGCAGCTTGGGACTAGAGGGTAGGGATACGCAGTATTTT.

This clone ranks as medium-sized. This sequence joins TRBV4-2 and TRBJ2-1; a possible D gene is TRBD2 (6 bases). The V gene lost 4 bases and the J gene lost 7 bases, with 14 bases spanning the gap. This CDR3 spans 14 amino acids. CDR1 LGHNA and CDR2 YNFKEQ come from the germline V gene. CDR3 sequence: CASSLGGAGNEQFF. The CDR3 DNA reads TGTGCCAGCAGCCTCGGCGGGGCGGGGAATGAGCAGTTCTTC.

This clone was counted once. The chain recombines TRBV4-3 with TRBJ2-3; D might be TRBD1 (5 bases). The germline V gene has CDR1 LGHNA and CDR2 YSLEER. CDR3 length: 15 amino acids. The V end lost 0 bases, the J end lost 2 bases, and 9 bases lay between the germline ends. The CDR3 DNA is TGCGCCAGCAGCCAAGATACCAGGGACACAGATACGCAGTATTTT. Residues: CASSQDTRDTDTQYF.

The CDR3 spells CASSQGIGLHQPQHF. CDR3 in DNA: TGCGCCAGCAGCCAAGGTATCGGTCTTCATCAGCCCCAGCATTTT. V usage is TRBV4-1 and J usage is TRBJ1-5; D is unclear. Trimming pared 1 base from V and 5 bases from J, leaving 12 bases between. Germline CDR1 is MGHRA and CDR2 is YSYEKL. The length of the CDR3 is 15 residues.